This is a list of T cell receptor beta chains from one sample in a study of blood T cell repertoires in COVID-19. The assay was immunoSEQ multiplex PCR, and TCRdb's table has in-frame clones only and misses some. The sample carries approximately 210,000 clones, roughly 84% recorded once. What was sequenced was PBMCs or T cells enriched from blood (not recorded which). The receptors here all came from a man aged 30-40 years in a cohort exposed to, infected with or recovered from COVID-19 (not recorded which). The CDR3 runs from the conserved cysteine through the conserved F or W. D genes are given only for firm matches. Size values are once, few and many counts, or a class for expanded clones, and some rows have none.

j_call v_call clone_size d_call cdr3_nt cdr3_aa
TRBJ2-7 TRBV7-2 few TRBD2 TGTGCCAGCAGCTCAGTAGCGGGAGGGCCCCACGAGCAGTACTTC CASSSVAGGPHEQYF
TRBJ1-5 TRBV2 few NA TGTGCCAGCAGGGTTCCCGGGGGGAATAGCAATCAGCCCCAGCATTTT CASRVPGGNSNQPQHF
TRBJ1-6 TRBV15 NA TRBD1 TGTGCCACCCGAGACAGGGGCTATTCACCCCTCCACTTT CATRDRGYSPLHF
TRBJ2-7 TRBV7-9 NA TRBD2 TGTGCCAGCAGCTCTCCTCCTAGCGGGAGGGAGTACGAGCAGTACTTC CASSSPPSGREYEQYF
TRBJ1-2 TRBV7-2 NA TRBD1 TGTGCCAGCAGCTTAGCATTACCGGGACAGGGGAATGGCTACACCTTC CASSLALPGQGNGYTF
TRBJ1-4 TRBV2 NA NA TGTGCCAGCAGGCCTTTCCAGGGTTGGTCTAATGAAAAACTGTTTTTT CASRPFQGWSNEKLFF
TRBJ1-1 TRBV19 NA TRBD1 TGTGCCAGTAGAGCTCAGGGGGCCGGCACTGAAGCTTTCTTT CASRAQGAGTEAFF
TRBJ2-1 TRBV28 NA NA TGTGCCAGCAGAGAAAATAGCGGTCCGGTGGGCAATGAGCAGTTCTTC CASRENSGPVGNEQFF
TRBJ2-3 TRBV7-3 NA NA TGTGCCAGCAGCTTACAGGGCATTAGTCGCACAGATACGCAGTATTTT CASSLQGISRTDTQYF
TRBJ2-7 TRBV12-3/TRBV12-4 NA NA TGTGCCAGCAGCATAATAGCCGACGAGCAGTACTTC CASSIIADEQYF
TRBJ2-1 TRBV6-5 NA TRBD2 TGTGCCAGCAGTTACCTGGGACTAAGGTCCAATGAGCAGTTCTTC CASSYLGLRSNEQFF
TRBJ2-2 TRBV5-1 NA TRBD2 TGCGCCAGCAGCTTGGGACTAGCGGGAGGGTTTTCGTTGGACACCGGGGAGCTGTTTTTT CASSLGLAGGFSLDTGELFF
TRBJ2-7 TRBV27 few TRBD2 TGTGCCAGCGGACTAGCGGGAGGGCGGGAGCAGTACTTC CASGLAGGREQYF
TRBJ1-5 TRBV6-5 NA NA TGTGCCAGCAGTTCCGCCAGTAGCAATCAGCCCCAGCATTTT CASSSASSNQPQHF
TRBJ1-5 TRBV19 NA TRBD1 TGTGCCAGCTCCTTCGACAGGGATGGCAATCAGCCCCAGCATTTT CASSFDRDGNQPQHF
TRBJ2-1 TRBV5-1 NA TRBD2 TGCGCCAGCAGCTTTCGGGAGGGCCAAATTATTGAGCAGTTCTTC CASSFREGQIIEQFF
TRBJ2-4 TRBV28 once TRBD2 TGTGCCAGCAGTTTGACTTTTTGGAGCGGGGAGGAGAACATTCAGTACTTC CASSLTFWSGEENIQYF
TRBJ1-4 TRBV27 NA NA TGTGCCAGCAGTTTGCGCAGGAAGAAGGAAAAACTGTTTTTT CASSLRRKKEKLFF
TRBJ1-6 TRBV6-5 NA NA TGTGCCAGCAGTAGAGGCGGGGGGGAATCACCCCTCCACTTT CASSRGGGESPLHF
TRBJ2-1 TRBV7-2 NA NA TGTGCCAGCAGCACAAACCATTTAGCGGCCCACTACATGGAGCAGTTCTTC CASSTNHLAAHYMEQFF
TRBJ1-2 TRBV10-3 NA NA TGTGCCATCAGTGAGGGGACATCCAACAATGGCTACACCTTC CAISEGTSNNGYTF
TRBJ1-3 TRBV18 few NA TGTGCCAGCTCACCACCCAGGGTCGCTGGAAACACCATATATTTT CASSPPRVAGNTIYF
TRBJ1-4 TRBV19 NA NA TGTGCCAGTAGTATAGATCGGGGAGTGGCCGAAAAACTGTTTTTT CASSIDRGVAEKLFF
TRBJ2-3 TRBV4-3 NA NA TGCGCCAGCAGCACTGGGGCCTACACAGATACGCAGTATTTT CASSTGAYTDTQYF
TRBJ2-3 TRBV3-1/TRBV3-2 NA NA TGTGCCAGCAGCCAATCCAGGGCTACAGATACGCAGTATTTT CASSQSRATDTQYF
TRBJ1-4 TRBV2 NA NA TGTGCCAGCAGGGAGGTCCGTGAAAAACTGTTTTTT CASREVREKLFF
TRBJ2-7 TRBV5-1 few NA TGCGCCAGCGGGGGCTCCGGACCCGCCGACGAGCAGTACTTC CASGGSGPADEQYF
TRBJ2-7 TRBV3-1/TRBV3-2 NA NA TGTGCCAGCAGCCCGGGACACCTCAACTCCTACGAGCAGTACTTC CASSPGHLNSYEQYF
TRBJ2-7 TRBV19 NA TRBD1 TGTGCCAGTAGTCCGACCGGGACAGGGGGTTACGAGCAGTACTTC CASSPTGTGGYEQYF
TRBJ2-1 TRBV28 NA TRBD2 TGTGCCAGCAGTTTGTTGGTAGCGGGAGTGAGGTATGAGCAGTTCTTC CASSLLVAGVRYEQFF
TRBJ1-2 TRBV12-3/TRBV12-4 NA NA TGTGCCAGCTCAGAGACAAACTATGGCTACACCTTC CASSETNYGYTF
TRBJ1-2 TRBV19 NA NA TGTGCCAGTAGTATCGCCTCGGGAGGCTACACCTTC CASSIASGGYTF
TRBJ1-5 TRBV27 NA NA TGTGCCAGCAGTTTCAAACAGGGAAGAGGTCAGCCCCAGCATTTT CASSFKQGRGQPQHF
TRBJ2-5 TRBV7-2 NA TRBD2 TGTGCCAGCAGCTTAGCCCAGCGACTAGCGGGAGGACAAGAGACCCAGTACTTC CASSLAQRLAGGQETQYF
TRBJ1-5 TRBV28 NA TRBD1 TGTGCCACCTCATTCCCAGGGGGCAAGTTTCAGCCCCAGCATTTT CATSFPGGKFQPQHF
TRBJ1-6 TRBV28 NA NA TGTGCCAGCACCCAGGCGACATTATATAATTCACCCCTCCACTTT CASTQATLYNSPLHF